These T cell receptor beta chains were read from a single sample in a study of T cells in Graves' hyperthyroidism and ophthalmopathy. TCRdb called the multiplex PCR reads again in MiXCR, with one record for every CDR3 protein. The profile covers 490,000 or so distinct CDR3 sequences, with around a fifth appearing a single time and 49% taken by the ten largest. Sequenced: blood. The source is an older woman with Graves' ophthalmopathy. The conserved cysteine and the conserved F or W are not part of the CDR3 here. Clone size is shown for a subset of rows, as once, few, many or a class of expanded clone.

abundance | v_gene | CDR3aa
few | TRBV5-1 | ASSQIPPPRLVKGTDTQY
- | TRBV20-1 | SASSRSRPSTEAF
- | TRBV6-1 | ASNPGFNYGYT
- | TRBV20-1 | STSTGGGLETQY
many | TRBV12-3/TRBV12-4 | ASSLGLDRGEQF
few | TRBV18 | ASSQGTGGNEQF
once | TRBV20-1 | SARNPLAVNTGELF
few | TRBV20-1 | SACPPGHNTGELF
once | TRBV7-6 | ASSSKRKLYNEQF
once | TRBV18 | ASSPQGMAQPQH
few | TRBV7-3 | ASSLSPGSENEQY
few | TRBV2 | ASSPTLEDTGELF
few | TRBV11-3 | ASSLRTSGSSNNEQF
few | TRBV29-1 | SVENEDRSSSYEQY
- | TRBV20-1 | SARGPLTGLHYYEQY
- | TRBV29-1 | SGVRAYEQY
- | TRBV19 | ATNRGATNEKLF
many | TRBV5-1 | ASSETGPGELF
- | TRBV5-1 | ASSLANPGGNTEAF
- | TRBV3-1 | ASSQSGQVNNYGYT
- | TRBV3-1 | ASSQGRAPGEKLF